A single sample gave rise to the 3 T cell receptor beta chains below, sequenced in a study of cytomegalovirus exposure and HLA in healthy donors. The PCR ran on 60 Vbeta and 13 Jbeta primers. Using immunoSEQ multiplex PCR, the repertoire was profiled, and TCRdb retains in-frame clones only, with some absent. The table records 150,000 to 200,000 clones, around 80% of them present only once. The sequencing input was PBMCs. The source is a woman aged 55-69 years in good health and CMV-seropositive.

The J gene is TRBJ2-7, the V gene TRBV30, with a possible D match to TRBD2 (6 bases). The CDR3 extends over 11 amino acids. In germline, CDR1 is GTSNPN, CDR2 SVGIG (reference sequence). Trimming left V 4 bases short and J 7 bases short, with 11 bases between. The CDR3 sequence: CAWTWRDEQYF. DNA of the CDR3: TGTGCCTGGACATGGCGGGATGAGCAGTACTTC.

CDR3 sequence: CASSSDSHSGNTIYF. For the CDR3, the DNA is TGTGCCAGCAGTTCGGACAGTCACTCTGGAAACACCATATATTTT. This sequence joins TRBV7-6 and TRBJ1-3, with a possible D match to TRBD1 (6 bases). This CDR3 has 15 residues. Trimming took off 6 bases at V and 0 bases at J, with 12 bases between the two ends. Germline V gene data show CDR1 as SGHVS and CDR2 as FNYEAQ.

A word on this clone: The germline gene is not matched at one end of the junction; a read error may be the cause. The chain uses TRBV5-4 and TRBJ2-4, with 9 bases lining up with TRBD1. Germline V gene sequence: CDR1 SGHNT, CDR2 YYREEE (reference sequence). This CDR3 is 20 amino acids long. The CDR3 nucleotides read TGTGCCAGCAGCTTTACCCGGGACAGGGTTTCAGCAGTAGCCAAAAACAGTCAGTACTTC. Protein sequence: CASSFTRDRVSAVAKNSQYF. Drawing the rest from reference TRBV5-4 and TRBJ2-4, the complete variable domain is ETGVTQSPTHLIKTRGQQVTLRCSSQSGHNTVSWYQQALGQGPQFIFQYYREEENGRGNFPPRFSGLQFPNYSSELNVNALELDDSALYLCASSFTRDRVSAVAKNSQYFGAGTRLSVL.